This T cell receptor (beta chain) appears in the sequencing data of a study of cytomegalovirus exposure and HLA in healthy donors (TCRdb year 2017). General notes on the study: An earlier analysis of approximately 550 of the donors reported approximately 300 Gb of sequence data and roughly 100 million unique TCR beta sequences from 150 million to 200 million T cells. Typing coverage varied by locus: 629-630 donors for A, B, C, DRB1 and DQB1; approximately 500 for DQA1; about 570 for DPA1; fewer than 480 for DPB1. In an earlier analysis of roughly 580 of the donors, high-throughput TCR beta sequencing was used to judge whether each TCR beta V gene segment behaved as functional or pseudogenic. Donor age, sex, ethnicity and CMV serostatus were compiled alongside the repertoire data. Roughly 290 gigabases of sequencing data and about 92 million unique TCR sequences made up an early release that covered approximately 620 HLA-typed donors. In a later analysis, previously published TCR beta repertoires from several hundred donors were re-analyzed and high-resolution HLA genotyping was added so that TCR occurrence patterns could be studied. Of the roughly 400 genotyped donors, roughly 80% were placed in the genetic ancestry cluster associated with self-reported Caucasian donors. Across some 400 genotyped donors of the cohort, an average of approximately 240,000 unique TCR beta nucleotide sequences per donor were sequenced, and 15% to 20% of those sequences were non-productive. The study aimed to test whether cataloging public T cell receptors could reveal signatures of past pathogen exposure. A separate validation cohort of roughly 120 different subjects was used in addition to the roughly 640-subject first cohort. Because of strong linkage in the cohort, five DR-DQ haplotypes were treated as single units for association and clustering. Every repertoire in the discovery cohort had been generated on one and the same sequencing platform. Class I and class II HLA loci were covered by the typing at four-digit resolution. To predict cytomegalovirus infection status, the study combined high-throughput TCR immunosequencing, statistical association of individual TCRs with disease status, and machine learning. The T cell repertoires of around 670 subjects were profiled by immunosequencing and related to cytomegalovirus serostatus. In a later genetic analysis, genome-wide SNP genotypes for about three fifths of the roughly 670 donors were used, and that subset was treated as a discovery cohort. Rather than drawing on any new phenotypic data, the later analysis identified candidate immune exposures from TCR beta sequences and the way those sequences occurred across donors.

The library was prepared using the immunoSEQ multiplex PCR assay. For the multiplex PCR, a mixture combining 60 forward primers for TCR Vbeta segments and 13 reverse primers for TCR Jbeta segments was used. The CDR3 region of rearranged TCR beta genes was amplified from genomic DNA with a multiplex PCR assay. The amplified TCR beta libraries were sequenced on the Illumina HiSeq System as 87-base-pair reads. In the authors' own workflow: Across the 500 to 750 repertoires, a later analysis counted roughly 77 million unique TCR beta chains, about 10 million of which were shared by at least two donors. Raw reads were error-corrected and collapsed into unique sequences by a nearest-neighbor algorithm in which closely related sequences were merged to remove PCR and sequencing errors. CDR3 sequences were aligned to IMGT reference sequences to assign V, D and J gene segments. For a sequence to be retained, a match of at least six nucleotides to both a V gene segment and a J gene segment was required. A rearrangement counted as productive if the CDR3 had no stop codons and remained in frame with V and J, and every other rearrangement counted as non-productive. CDR3 was defined by IMGT convention, running from the second conserved V-encoded cysteine to the conserved J-encoded phenylalanine. In an earlier analysis of 550 to 650 of the donors, sequences lacking an unambiguous match to a single V gene segment were excluded. An earlier analysis of several hundred of the donors called V segments functional above 56.7% productive rearrangements and segregating when the between-donor standard deviation exceeded 5%. A statistical classification framework was built to diagnose cytomegalovirus status from the catalog of TCR beta chain sequences. A later analysis assigned V and J genes by comparing TCR nucleotide sequences with IMGT/GENE-DB human TR gene sequences. The TCRdist pipeline was used in a later analysis to assign CDR3 sequences and most-parsimonious VDJ recombination scenarios. In a later analysis, each TCR beta chain was defined by its CDR3 amino acid sequence together with its V-gene family, and reads lacking a unique V-gene family were excluded. In a later analysis, some 600 highly shared, low-generation-probability nucleotide sequences were removed to address suspected cross-contamination and a sequencing artifact. In a later analysis, a clonal expansion index was calculated for each public chain from normalized within-repertoire ranks of inferred template counts. In a later analysis, generation probabilities were computed using a VDJ recombination model fitted to out-of-frame rearrangements, and the results were checked against IGoR. A later analysis scored TCR-TCR, TCR-HLA and TCR-CMV co-occurrence with hypergeometric tests, applying a repertoire-size bias correction to TCR pairs. False discovery rates were estimated in a later analysis by permuting HLA or CMV assignments 20 times. A later analysis grouped co-occurring TCRs with DBSCAN, adding TCRdist sequence similarity when clustering within HLA-allele-positive subsets. Co-occurrence clustering excluded repertoires with fewer than 30,000 or more than 120,000 public chains, plus five with anomalous nucleotide sharing. Sourced from immuneACCESS, this table was stored by TCRdb with only in-frame sequences that have V and J called. A share of the clones is absent; for the studies checked, an unresolved V gene accounts for under half, and the remainder has no known explanation. The V and J calls and clone size are taken from that table; D and trimming were inferred from the DNA. For this sample there are 150,000 to 200,000 clones; around four fifths appear just once. The top ten constitute about 4% of the sample.

The cohort comprised more than 550 healthy bone marrow donors. All cohort members were sampled while nominally healthy, although unrecorded immune exposures were likely present. The donor tested CMV seropositive and was one of the 289 seropositive cohort members. Every donor gave a peripheral blood sample, and the peripheral blood mononuclear cells from that sample were used for TCR beta sequencing. The Qiagen DNeasy Blood Extraction Kit was used to extract genomic DNA from the blood cell samples. Broad study findings and their caveats: Several of the top co-occurrence clusters appeared to be linked to parvovirus B19, influenza, CMV and Epstein-Barr virus, according to a later analysis. When HLA alleles, especially DR and DQ, strongly co-occurred, TCR associations were difficult to assign to individual alleles. The sequencing pipeline was judged likely to have produced a cluster of highly shared sequence variants as a technical artifact. The study listed approximately 160 TCR beta chains as associated with cytomegalovirus. Presence/absence analyses assumed roughly uniform sequencing depth across donors, an assumption that may not hold. While some public TCRs were present in many individuals, most TCR sequences turned up only very rarely across donors. Broadly in line with IMGT annotations, most TCR beta V segments showed up in productive rearrangements about 87% or about 30% of the time in an earlier analysis of several hundred of the donors. Roughly 17 rarely observed V segments, including chromosome 9 orphons, were excluded from the earlier analysis of about 610 of the donors because counts were too low. A later analysis found that most CMV-associated TCR beta chains appeared HLA-restricted, with HLA associations seemingly driven largely by CMV exposure. Because HLA typing was unavailable for some donors at each locus, only the typed subset was used in association tests. In this cohort, only TCR beta chains were sequenced, and detectable features were limited by the absence of alpha or paired-chain data. Correlated functional status among segregating V segments might reflect linkage disequilibrium, but an unknown experimental factor could not be ruled out. The classifier was reported to diagnose cytomegalovirus status with high specificity and sensitivity in both the original and validation cohorts. In a later analysis, HLA-associated TCR beta chains were found to be more clonally expanded and to have lower generation probabilities than equally common non-associated chains. Immune exposure information for the cohort was limited to CMV serostatus. Some IMGT-functional V segments, including TRBV6-2 and TRBV6-3, could not be told apart with the 87-base-pair reads, so those segments were excluded. A few of the identified cytomegalovirus-associated TCR beta chains were confirmed in vitro to be specific for cytomegalovirus antigens. A further reported finding was that TCR beta sequences accurately predicted the HLA-A and HLA-B alleles for most subjects in the first cohort. A later genetic analysis associated a missense DCLRE1C variant with V-gene and J-gene trimming of TCR beta chains, and an independent cohort replicated the association. A later genetic analysis reported fewer N-insertions in productive TCRs among donors in an Asian-associated ancestry cluster than the 666-donor mean. In a later analysis, TCR association rates were found to vary across HLA loci, with the most associated TCRs seen for DRB1 alleles and the fewest for HLA-C alleles. In a later analysis, 16,951 TCR beta sequences were associated with specific HLA alleles at a false discovery rate of 0.05. It was suggested by the authors that the approach could potentially be generalized to other disease states and immunological phenotypes.

V is shortened by 0 bases, J by 3 bases, and the region joining them spans 10 bases. From a lookup of the germline V gene, CDR1 and CDR2 are SGHTS and YDEGEE. The CDR3 holds 15 amino acids from the cysteine to the phenylalanine. Only the CDR3 portion is preserved as DNA: 45 bases, with reading frame beginning at the first base. This clone has only a few counts. Its antigen target is currently unknown. The sample holds no much larger clone one base away, and base qualities are not on file. The material sequenced was PBMCs. The receptor chain draws on TRBV5-8 and TRBJ2-1; a weak D assignment points to TRBD2 (6 bases agree). This clonotype was obtained from a middle-aged man in good health and CMV-seropositive. The DNA sequence is given as TGTGCCAGCAGCTTGGGCAGGGACTTCTACAATGAGCAGTTCTTC. This encodes CASSLGRDFYNEQFF.